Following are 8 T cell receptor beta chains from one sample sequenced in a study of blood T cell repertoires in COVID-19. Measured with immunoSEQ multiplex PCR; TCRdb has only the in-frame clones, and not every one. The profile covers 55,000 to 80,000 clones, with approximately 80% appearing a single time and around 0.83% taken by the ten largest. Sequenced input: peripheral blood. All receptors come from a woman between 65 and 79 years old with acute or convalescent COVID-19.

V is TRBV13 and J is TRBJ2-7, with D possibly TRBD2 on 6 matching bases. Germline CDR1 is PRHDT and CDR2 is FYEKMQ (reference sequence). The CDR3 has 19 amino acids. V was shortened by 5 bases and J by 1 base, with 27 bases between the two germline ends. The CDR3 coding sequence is TGTGCCAGCAGCCTTCGGACTTATTGGGGGGAAGTAGATTCCTACGAGCAGTACTTC. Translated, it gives CASSLRTYWGEVDSYEQYF.

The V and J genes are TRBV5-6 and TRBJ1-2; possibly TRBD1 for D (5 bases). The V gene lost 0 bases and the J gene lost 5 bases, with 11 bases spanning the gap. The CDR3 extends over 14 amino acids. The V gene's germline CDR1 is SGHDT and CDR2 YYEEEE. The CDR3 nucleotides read TGTGCCAGCAGCTTGGTTGGCGGGGCATATGGCTACACCTTC. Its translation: CASSLVGGAYGYTF.

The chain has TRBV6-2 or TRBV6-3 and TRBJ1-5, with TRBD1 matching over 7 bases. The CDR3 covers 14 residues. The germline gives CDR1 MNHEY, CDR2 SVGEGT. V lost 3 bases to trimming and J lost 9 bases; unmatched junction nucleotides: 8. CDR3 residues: CASSYDRDLGPQHF. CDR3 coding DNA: TGTGCCAGCAGTTATGACAGGGACCTGGGGCCCCAGCATTTT.

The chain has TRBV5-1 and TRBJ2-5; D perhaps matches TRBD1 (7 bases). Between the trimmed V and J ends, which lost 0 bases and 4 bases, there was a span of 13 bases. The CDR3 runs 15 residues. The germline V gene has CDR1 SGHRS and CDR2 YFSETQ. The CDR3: CASSLAGGGVETQYF. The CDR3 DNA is TGCGCCAGCAGCTTGGCCGGAGGGGGCGTAGAGACCCAGTACTTC.

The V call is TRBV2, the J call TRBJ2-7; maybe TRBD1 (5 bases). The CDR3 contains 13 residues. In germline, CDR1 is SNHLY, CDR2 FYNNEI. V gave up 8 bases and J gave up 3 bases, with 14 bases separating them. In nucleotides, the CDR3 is TGTGCCAGCCTCCTCGGCAGGGACTACGAGCAGTACTTC. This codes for CASLLGRDYEQYF.

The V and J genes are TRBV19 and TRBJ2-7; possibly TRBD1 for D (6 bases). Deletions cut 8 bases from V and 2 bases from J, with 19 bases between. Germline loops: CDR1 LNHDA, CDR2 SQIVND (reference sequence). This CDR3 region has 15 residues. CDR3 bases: TGTGCCAGTGCCCAGTCGGGGACATCCCCCTACGAGCAGTACTTC. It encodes CASAQSGTSPYEQYF.

The chain's CDR3 is CASSSGRGTEAFF. The CDR3 nucleotides read TGTGCCAGTAGCTCCGGACGGGGGACTGAAGCTTTCTTT. The chain combines TRBV19 with TRBJ1-1; tentatively, D is TRBD1 (5 bases). Germline V lookup: CDR1 LNHDA, CDR2 SQIVND (reference sequence). Trimming pared 6 bases from V and 5 bases from J, leaving 13 bases between. The CDR3 spans 13 residues.

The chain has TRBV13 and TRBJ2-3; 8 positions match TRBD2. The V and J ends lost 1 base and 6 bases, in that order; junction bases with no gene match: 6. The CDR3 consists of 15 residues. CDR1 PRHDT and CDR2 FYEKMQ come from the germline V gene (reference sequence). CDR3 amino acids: CASSLAGGAGDTQYF. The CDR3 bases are TGTGCCAGCAGCTTAGCCGGGGGGGCGGGCGATACGCAGTATTTT.